The clone carrying this T cell receptor beta chain has more than one count but fewer than ten. Alpha and beta libraries were amplified separately from the second PCR onward. CDR1 is MNHEY, CDR2 SVGAGI, per germline. The length of the CDR3 is 15 residues. V gave up 5 bases and J gave up 2 bases, with 13 bases separating them. These data originate in a study of naive and memory T cell subsets. The beta constant-region primer was an equimolar mix of two oligonucleotides covering TRBC1 and TRBC2. Four rounds of PCR amplified the ligated cDNA using nested alpha and beta constant-region primers plus SP2. TCRdb called the UMI-ligation and nested PCR reads again in MiXCR, with one record for every CDR3 protein. Of approximately 140,000 distinct CDR3 sequences detected, more than 15% appear once; the ten largest clones hold just over 0.14%.

The V and J genes are TRBV6-5 and TRBJ1-3; D gene ambiguous. Input material: naive CD4+ T cells from blood. The receptor comes from a human donor in good health. CDR3 bases: TGTGCCAGCAGTGTCGGATCTAAGACTGGAAACACCATATATTTT. It is translated as CASSVGSKTGNTIYF.